This T cell receptor beta chain was profiled in a study of T cell responses to AZD1222 COVID-19 vaccine. Background on the study: Whether given at about 4 or about 12 weeks, second doses were pooled. Study-wide findings and caveats: Among AZD1222 vaccinees, only 5 to 7 were seropositive at baseline.

Sequenced by immunoSEQ multiplex PCR; TCRdb stores in-frame clones only, minus some. The table has more than 90,000 clones, about 86% seen once. Trimming cost V 5 bases and J 1 base, with 15 bases left between them. The CDR3 spans 16 residues. Germline assignment: CDR1 KGHSH and CDR2 LQKENI. This clone turned up a few times. The antigen is not known. This TCR was sampled from an adult in good health. The sample was peripheral blood, taken on day 0 of AZD1222 vaccination. This sequence joins TRBV18 and TRBJ2-1; maybe TRBD1 (7 bases). In DNA, the CDR3 is TGTGCCAGCTCATCACAGGGGAGGTCATCCTACAATGAGCAGTTCTTC. The encoded protein is CASSSQGRSSYNEQFF.